This T cell receptor (beta chain) emerged from a study of vaccination and CD4 T cells after COVID-19. Treatment meaning: roughly 11-day PBMC culture with coronavirus spike peptide pools or control peptides (ViraFEST assay). There are 15 residues in the CDR3. CDR1 and CDR2 from the germline V gene are MNHNS and SASEGT. V lost 0 bases and J lost 11, with 19 bases in between. Cultured CD4+ T cell DNA underwent sequencing with the Oncomine TCR Beta short-read assay. MiXCR was run by TCRdb on the PCR reads, yielding one entry per CDR3 protein. The sample yields some 8,600 distinct CDR3 sequences, roughly 73% seen once. Of note for this clonotype: Its cognate antigen is unknown.

This chain connects TRBV6-1 to TRBJ1-1; no reliable D call. This TCR was recovered from a human donor who had recovered from COVID-19. Sequenced material: CD4+ T cells from blood, cultured in vitro. CDR3 bases: TGTGCCAGCAGTGAAGCCCGGACCTTCAAGGCTTGGGCTTTCTTT. Translating it yields CASSEARTFKAWAFF.